This T cell receptor beta chain is drawn from a study of yellow fever vaccine responses in identical twins. Findings of the study overall: Twin vaccine T cell responses reportedly seemed partly convergent, partly personalized.

Each CDR3 protein is one row after TCRdb ran MiXCR on the RT-PCR reads. The sample has roughly 36,000 distinct CDR3 sequences; about three fifths are singletons. V was cut by 4 bases and J by 6 bases, with 12 bases left in between. This CDR3 has 13 residues. Germline lookup yields CDR1 SGHVS and CDR2 FNYEAQ. This clonotype has only a few counts. Its antigen is as yet unknown. This TCR derives from a woman between 18 and 29 years old who received the yellow fever vaccine. The chain has TRBV7-6 and TRBJ1-1; a weak D match, TRBD1 (5 bases). The sample was T cells from blood (PBMCs), unsorted or a sorted subset (not recorded which), taken before or after yellow fever vaccination (not recorded which). The CDR3 DNA sequence: TGTGCCAGCAGCTCGCAGGGTATTCCTGAAGCTTTCTTT. Residues: CASSSQGIPEAFF. The variable domain in full, completed from reference TRBV7-6 and TRBJ1-1, reads GAGVSQSPRYKVTKRGQDVALRCDPISGHVSLYWYRQALGQGPEFLTYFNYEAQQDKSGLPNDRFSAERPEGSISTLTIQRTEQRDSAMYRCASSSQGIPEAFFGQGTRLTVV.